Below, one TCR beta chain is given with its context. Antigen: not known. This CDR3 spans 13 amino acids. Germline V gene data show CDR1 as MNHEY and CDR2 as SVGAGI. Germline trimming cut 10 bases from V and 3 bases from J; bases unmatched to any gene: 6. With 60 Vbeta and 13 Jbeta primers, the PCR was carried out. Generated by immunoSEQ multiplex PCR, the TCRdb table keeps only in-frame clones and is missing some. The repertoire consists of about 170,000 clones, with 65% to 85% occurring once and the leading ten covering roughly 6.6%. This record belongs to a study of cytomegalovirus exposure and HLA in healthy donors. Unrecorded immune exposures were likely, despite nominal health at sampling. Overall study results and limits: Earlier analysis looked at TCR beta V segments, and most were productive about 90% or about 30% of the time. Reportedly, diagnosis of cytomegalovirus status by the classifier showed high specificity and sensitivity. According to the study, 150 to 200 TCR beta chains were cytomegalovirus-associated.

Sequenced material: PBMCs. The origin of this receptor is a man aged 35-49 years in good health and CMV-seropositive. This sequence joins TRBV6-5 and TRBJ2-1; 7 bases map to TRBD2. The CDR3 is CATLGGDYNEQFF. The CDR3 nucleotides read TGTGCCACCCTGGGGGGGGACTACAATGAGCAGTTCTTC.